Below, 30 T cell receptor beta chains from the same sample are listed, as sequenced in a study of blood T cell repertoires in COVID-19. The assay was immunoSEQ multiplex PCR, and TCRdb's table has in-frame clones only and misses some. The data contain 75,000 to 90,000 clones, over 70% of them singletons. The sample consisted of peripheral blood. Receptors were obtained from a man at least 80 years old with acute or convalescent COVID-19.

The chain links TRBV10-3 to TRBJ1-1; 7 bases align to TRBD1. Germline V lookup: CDR1 ENHRY, CDR2 SYGVKD. There are 13 residues in the CDR3. V was pared by 6 bases and J by 7 bases, with 8 bases of the junction left unmatched. CDR3 bases: TGTGCCATCAGAACCGACAGGGAAAGTGAAGCTTTCTTT. This sequence encodes CAIRTDRESEAFF.

The CDR3 region has the DNA TGTGCCAGCAGCTCAACAGGGGCCCGGGGCAACTATGGCTACACCTTC. This codes for CASSSTGARGNYGYTF. V is TRBV7-2 and J is TRBJ1-2; 7 bases match TRBD1. In germline, CDR1 is SGHTA, CDR2 FQGNSA. This CDR3 comprises 16 residues. Trimming took 4 bases from V and 2 from J; bases not matched to a gene: 10.

V usage is TRBV4-2 and J usage is TRBJ2-5, with TRBD2 matching over 8 bases. The CDR3 runs to 18 residues. J gave up 5 bases and V 0 bases, and 14 bases lay outside the gene matches. Germline CDR1 LGHNA, CDR2 YNFKEQ. For the CDR3, the DNA is TGTGCCAGCAGCCAAGAAGGTTCGGTGAGCGGGAGAGAGGAGACCCAGTACTTC. Translated, it gives CASSQEGSVSGREETQYF.

The rearrangement links TRBV5-1 to TRBJ2-5, with D maybe TRBD2 (5 bases). There are 12 residues in the CDR3. V lost 2 bases to trimming and J lost 5 bases, with 7 bases between them. Germline-derived CDR1 and CDR2 are SGHRS and YFSETQ. CDR3 in amino acids: CASSFPGETQYF. The CDR3 DNA is TGCGCCAGCAGCTTTCCGGGGGAGACCCAGTACTTC.

The chain uses TRBV4-2 and TRBJ2-2; 12 bases match TRBD2. Germline CDR1 is LGHNA and CDR2 is YNFKEQ. The V segment lost 0 bases and the J segment 4 bases; nucleotides outside the gene matches: 12. The CDR3 covers 20 residues. CDR3 sequence reads: CASSQEGRQLAGGRTGELFF. The CDR3 coding sequence is TGTGCCAGCAGCCAAGAAGGGAGACAACTAGCGGGGGGTCGCACCGGGGAGCTGTTTTTT.

The chain combines TRBV19 with TRBJ2-1; tentatively, D is TRBD2 (6 bases). The germline V gene encodes CDR1 LNHDA and CDR2 SQIVND (reference sequence). The CDR3 has 19 residues. Trimming removed 5 bases from V and 0 bases from J, with 23 bases in between. The CDR3 loop is CASSPRRSGAISSYNEQFF. CDR3 nucleotide sequence: TGTGCCAGTAGTCCTCGTAGGTCGGGAGCTATAAGCTCCTACAATGAGCAGTTCTTC.

The chain employs TRBV20-1 and TRBJ2-7; 9 positions agree with TRBD1. The CDR3 length is 15 residues. V lost 4 bases and J lost 5; bases outside the gene matches: 12. Germline V gene lookup returns CDR1 DFQATT and CDR2 SNEGSKA (reference sequence). CDR3 loop: CSATDFRGQGHEQYF. DNA of the CDR3: TGCAGTGCTACTGACTTTAGGGGACAGGGCCACGAGCAGTACTTC.

This chain connects TRBV18 to TRBJ2-5; tentative D call: TRBD2 (6 bases). V was shortened by 3 bases and J by 3 bases, with 11 bases between the two germline ends. This CDR3 region has 14 residues. Germline V lookup: CDR1 KGHSH, CDR2 LQKENI. CDR3 sequence (DNA): TGTGCCAGCTCACCGGCCTTAGCGGAAGAGACCCAGTACTTC. Its protein product is CASSPALAEETQYF.

CDR3 protein: CASSPGTDYYGYTF. The CDR3, as DNA: TGTGCCAGCAGTCCCGGGACAGACTACTATGGCTACACCTTC. This chain joins TRBV5-4 and TRBJ1-2; 7 bases fit TRBD1. CDR3 length: 14 residues. Trimming cost V 5 bases and J 3 bases; bases outside gene matches: 7. Germline-derived CDR1 and CDR2 are SGHNT and YYREEE (reference sequence).

The chain couples TRBV3-1 (or the pseudogene TRBV3-2) to TRBJ2-1; D is undetermined. Germline assignment: CDR1 LGHDT and CDR2 YNNKEL (reference sequence). V lost 3 bases, J lost 9 bases, and 9 bases lay in between. CDR3 length equals 12 residues. This CDR3 is CASSHSRGEQFF. CDR3 coding DNA: TGTGCCAGCAGCCACAGTAGAGGTGAGCAGTTCTTC.

This clone was seen only a few times. The V gene is TRBV6-1, the J gene TRBJ1-2, with 9 bases aligning to TRBD1. V shed 4 bases and J 2 bases; nucleotides not matched to a gene: 8. The CDR3 contains 16 residues. Germline CDR1 reads MNHNS; CDR2 reads SASEGT. The CDR3 sequence: CASSAPYGTGNYGYTF. CDR3 in DNA: TGTGCCAGCAGTGCCCCATACGGGACAGGGAACTATGGCTACACCTTC.

The chain links TRBV5-1 to TRBJ1-6; 7 bases align to TRBD1. The CDR3 sequence is 17 residues long. Germline-derived CDR1 and CDR2 are SGHRS and YFSETQ. The V and J ends lost 4 bases and 6 bases, in that order; junction bases with no gene match: 13. DNA for the CDR3: TGCGCCAGCAGCCTAAGGAGACTGGGACAGACTAATTCACCCCTCCACTTT. Amino acid sequence: CASSLRRLGQTNSPLHF.

The chain carries TRBV5-6 and TRBJ1-1; no definite D call. This CDR3 comprises 13 residues. The V gene lost 0 bases and the J gene lost 9 bases, with 12 bases spanning the gap. CDR1 is SGHDT and CDR2 is YYEEEE in the germline V gene. CDR3 loop: CASSLGPLAKAFF. In nucleotides, the CDR3 is TGTGCCAGCAGCTTGGGGCCGCTGGCAAAAGCTTTCTTT. The complete variable domain, with remaining parts taken from reference TRBV5-6 and TRBJ1-1, reads DAGVTQSPTHLIKTRGQQVTLRCSPKSGHDTVSWYQQALGQGPQFIFQYYEEEERQRGNFPDRFSGHQFPNYSSELNVNALLLGDSALYLCASSLGPLAKAFFGQGTRLTVV.

This rearrangement joins TRBV9 to TRBJ2-5; TRBD1 agrees at 9 bases. The germline V gene encodes CDR1 SGDLS and CDR2 YYNGEE. The CDR3 is 15 amino acids. Trimming cost V 3 bases and J 3 bases; bases outside gene matches: 6. The CDR3 DNA reads as TGTGCCAGCAGCGGGAACTGGGACAGGGAAGAGACCCAGTACTTC. Translating it yields CASSGNWDREETQYF.

The CDR3: CSVDGGSDGYTF. CDR3 DNA sequence: TGCAGCGTCGATGGGGGGTCGGATGGCTACACCTTC. This chain connects TRBV29-1 to TRBJ1-2, with D possibly matching TRBD1 (5 bases). Looked up from germline, CDR1 is SQVTM and CDR2 is ANQGSEA. V was pared by 6 bases and J by 6 bases, with 14 bases between. The CDR3 loop spans 12 amino acids.

The J gene is TRBJ2-7, the V gene TRBV24-1; tentatively, D is TRBD1 (6 bases). The V gene's germline CDR1 is KGHDR and CDR2 SFDVKD. This CDR3 comprises 13 residues. V was clipped by 9 bases and J by 6 bases, with 17 bases between them. CDR3 DNA: TGTGCCACCGCGGCAGGGGAATTCTCCGAGCAGTACTTC. Amino acids: CATAAGEFSEQYF.

This clone was detected only once. The rearrangement links TRBV3-1 (or the pseudogene TRBV3-2) to TRBJ2-1; D perhaps matches TRBD2 (6 bases). CDR1 and CDR2 from the germline V gene are LGHDT and YNNKEL (reference sequence). The germline V and J ends were trimmed by 4 bases and 1 base, with 8 bases remaining between them. The CDR3 is 14 amino acids. This CDR3 reads CASSPAGSYNEQFF. The CDR3 DNA reads as TGTGCCAGCAGCCCCGCGGGGTCCTACAATGAGCAGTTCTTC.

This chain links TRBV21-1 with TRBJ1-2. TRBV21-1 is described as a pseudogene. This CDR3 contains 16 residues. CDR3 sequence reads: CASSSWVTIRGYGYTF. As DNA, the CDR3 is TGTGCCAGCAGCTCCTGGGTGACGATCCGAGGCTATGGCTACACCTTC.

The chain recombines TRBV6-5 with TRBJ1-4, with D uncertain. Looked up from germline, CDR1 is MNHEY and CDR2 is SVGAGI. The CDR3 sequence is 15 residues long. Between the trimmed V and J ends, which lost 0 bases and 0 bases, there was a span of 5 bases. The chain's CDR3 is CASSYSGATNEKLFF. In DNA, the CDR3 is TGTGCCAGCAGTTACTCCGGAGCAACTAATGAAAAACTGTTTTTT.

J is TRBJ2-3 and V is TRBV11-3; possible D gene TRBD2, 5 bases. The length of the CDR3 is 15 residues. The germline CDR1 and CDR2 sequences are SGHNT and YENEEA. V lost 2 bases to trimming and J lost 4 bases, with 13 bases between them. Written as DNA, the CDR3 is TGTGCCAGCAGCTTACGCCTGACTACCCCAGATACGCAGTATTTT. Encoded protein: CASSLRLTTPDTQYF.

J is TRBJ2-7 and V is TRBV3-1 (or the pseudogene TRBV3-2), with D tentatively TRBD2 (7 bases). V lost 5 bases and J lost 7, with 15 bases in between. Germline V lookup: CDR1 LGHDT, CDR2 YNNKEL (reference sequence). The CDR3 has 13 amino acids. CDR3 loop: CASSVGGRWEQYF. CDR3 DNA sequence: TGTGCCAGCAGCGTCGGGGGGCGATGGGAGCAGTACTTC.

The rearrangement joins TRBV29-1 to TRBJ2-2, with 9 positions matching TRBD2. V trimming: 5 bases; J trimming: 0 bases; junction bases outside the gene matches: 4. The germline gives CDR1 SQVTM, CDR2 ANQGSEA. This CDR3 comprises 15 residues. CDR3 in DNA: TGCAGCGTTCTTAGCGGGGGTACGAACACCGGGGAGCTGTTTTTT. Its protein product is CSVLSGGTNTGELFF.

The CDR3: CASSDAANYGYTF. The CDR3 nucleotides read TGTGCCAGCAGTGACGCGGCTAACTATGGCTACACCTTC. V usage is TRBV6-1 and J usage is TRBJ1-2, with D hard to call. This CDR3 comprises 13 residues. Germline values: CDR1 MNHNS, CDR2 SASEGT. V lost 3 bases to trimming and J lost 0 bases, with 5 bases between them.

This sequence joins TRBV10-3 and TRBJ1-1; 9 bases align to TRBD1. Germline assignment: CDR1 ENHRY and CDR2 SYGVKD. J gave up 1 base and V 6 bases, and 3 bases lay outside the gene matches. The CDR3 sequence is 14 residues long. The CDR3: CAISETGGNTEAFF. In DNA, the CDR3 is TGTGCCATCAGCGAGACAGGGGGGAACACTGAAGCTTTCTTT.

This chain connects TRBV5-4 to TRBJ1-1; 8 bases match TRBD1. With 0 bases clipped from V and 3 bases from J, the junction kept 4 bases outside the gene matches. The germline CDR1 and CDR2 sequences are SGHNT and YYREEE (reference sequence). This CDR3 has 15 residues. The CDR3 nucleotides read TGTGCCAGCAGCTTGGGGACAGGGTATGACACTGAAGCTTTCTTT. Translating it yields CASSLGTGYDTEAFF.

V is TRBV6-2 or TRBV6-3 and J is TRBJ1-3; 7 bases are shared with TRBD1. The length of the CDR3 is 14 residues. After removal of 6 bases from V and 3 bases from J, the junction contained 5 bases not matched to a gene. Germline assignment: CDR1 MNHEY and CDR2 SVGEGT. The CDR3 sequence: CASSRGSGGNTIYF. The CDR3 DNA sequence: TGTGCCAGCAGCAGGGGGTCAGGTGGAAACACCATATATTTT.

This rearrangement joins TRBV7-2 to TRBJ2-1; 7 bases match TRBD2. The CDR3 covers 16 residues. V shed 5 bases, J shed 8 bases, and the junction held 15 bases outside the gene matches. Germline assignment: CDR1 SGHTA and CDR2 FQGNSA. The CDR3 loop reads CASSQPTSHGRDEQFF. For the CDR3, the DNA is TGTGCCAGCAGCCAGCCGACTAGCCACGGTCGGGATGAGCAGTTCTTC.

This clone was picked up a small number of times. The V and J genes are TRBV28 and TRBJ1-1, with 9 nucleotides matching TRBD1. V shed 5 bases and J 5 bases; nucleotides not matched to a gene: 9. The length of the CDR3 is 15 residues. Germline CDR1 MDHEN, CDR2 SYDVKM. The CDR3 bases are TGTGCCAGCAGTCCTATCCGGGACAGGGATACTGAAGCTTTCTTT. Residues: CASSPIRDRDTEAFF.

Only one count was recorded for this clone. The chain couples TRBV2 to TRBJ1-2; a weak D match, TRBD1 (6 bases). Germline loops: CDR1 SNHLY, CDR2 FYNNEI. V was clipped by 2 bases and J by 7 bases, with 14 bases between them. This CDR3 is 14 amino acids long. The CDR3 is CASSEQGPSGGYTF. CDR3 in DNA: TGTGCCAGCAGTGAACAGGGGCCCTCGGGTGGCTACACCTTC.

This chain uses TRBV6-5 with TRBJ2-3; D not resolved. The V end was cut by 6 bases, the J end by 3 bases, with 10 bases between. The CDR3 runs to 13 residues. Germline V gene data show CDR1 as MNHEY and CDR2 as SVGAGI. The CDR3 nucleotides are TGTGCCAGCAGAGACAACCCTACAGATACGCAGTATTTT. It translates to CASRDNPTDTQYF.